One T cell receptor (beta chain) is described in this entry. Its cognate antigen is unknown. TCRdb re-analysed the reads in MiXCR, keeping a single row per CDR3 protein. The repertoire has fewer than 550,000 distinct CDR3 sequences, more than 15% of them found once; the top ten carry more than 20%. These data belong to a study of T cell repertoires in cytomegalovirus infection. Study information: In public TCR beta signatures, there were indications of both CMV infection and matching HLA type. Points from the study as a whole: The study found HLA-C-restricted CMV-specific TCR beta clonotypes dominating the ex vivo response. Public TCR beta family frequency separated CMV-and-HLA carriers, including in an independent cohort.

This clonotype originated in a human donor in good health (CMV status not recorded). Some clones in this sample may be carry-over from other donors' samples. Input material: CD8+ T cells from PBMCs.

As DNA, the CDR3 is TGTGCCAGCAGCTCATGGGGTAGCGGGAGTAGCAATGAGCAGTTCTTC. It translates to CASSSWGSGSSNEQFF. The genes are TRBV7-9 and TRBJ2-1; 9 bases map to TRBD2. Germline CDR1 and CDR2: SEHNR and FQNEAQ (reference sequence). The trim removed 4 bases at V and 6 bases at J, leaving 10 bases unmatched. The CDR3 has 16 residues.